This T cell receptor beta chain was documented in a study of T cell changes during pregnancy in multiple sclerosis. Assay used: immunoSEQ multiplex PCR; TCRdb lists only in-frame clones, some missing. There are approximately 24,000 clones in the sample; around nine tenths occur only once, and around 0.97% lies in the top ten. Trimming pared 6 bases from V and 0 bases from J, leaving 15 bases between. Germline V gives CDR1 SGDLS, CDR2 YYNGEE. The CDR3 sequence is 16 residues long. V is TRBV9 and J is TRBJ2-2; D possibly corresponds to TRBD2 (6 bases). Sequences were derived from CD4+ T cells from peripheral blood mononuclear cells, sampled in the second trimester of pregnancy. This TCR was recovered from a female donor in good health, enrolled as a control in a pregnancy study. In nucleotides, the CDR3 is TGTGCCAGCAATGTCGGGGGATTCGCGAACACCGGGGAGCTGTTTTTT. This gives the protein CASNVGGFANTGELFF. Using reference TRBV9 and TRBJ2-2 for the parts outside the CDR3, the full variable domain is DSGVTQTPKHLITATGQRVTLRCSPRSGDLSVYWYQQSLDQGLQFLIQYYNGEERAKGNILERFSAQQFPDLHSELNLSSLELGDSALYFCASNVGGFANTGELFFGEGSRLTVL.